The sample holds many counts of the clone carrying this T cell receptor (beta chain). Its specificity is unknown. TCRdb itself ran the RACE reads through MiXCR, one entry per CDR3 protein. The sample holds some 400,000 distinct CDR3 sequences, approximately 5% seen once. The data stem from a study of human T cells and chemical hapten exposure. Study-wide context: TCR yields differed between samples (mainly from small differences in pooled library volume).

Findings and limits, study-wide: DPC sensitization left the count of TCRs above 1 in 1000 unchanged. With patch test score, the counts of PT1 expanded TCRs showed a positive correlation.

The time point here: pre-sensitization, week 0. The treatment denotes: therapeutic diphenylcyclopropenone sensitization with weekly scalp DPC. CDR3 length equals 13 residues. Trimming left V 4 bases short and J 6 bases short, with 13 bases between. Germline values: CDR1 SGHVS, CDR2 FQNEAQ. This specimen was whole blood, taken in connection with sensitization to the hapten diphenylcyclopropenone (DPC). V gene TRBV7-8 combines with J gene TRBJ2-7; no firm D call. The sequence was obtained from a woman in her forties or fifties with alopecia areata. Some clones in this sample may be carry-over from other donors' samples. Written as DNA, the CDR3 is TGTGCCAGCAGCTACTCGTGGGGATCCGAGCAGTACTTC. It translates to CASSYSWGSEQYF.